This TCR beta chain was captured in a study of T cell responses to AZD1222 COVID-19 vaccine. In germline, CDR1 is GTSNPN, CDR2 SVGIG (reference sequence). Germline trimming cut 7 bases from V and 7 bases from J; bases unmatched to any gene: 7. The CDR3 extends over 13 amino acids. Some clones are missing from TCRdb's copy, which holds only in-frame ones; the method was immunoSEQ multiplex PCR. The sample consists of 95,000 to 120,000 clones, approximately 89% of them appearing once. The receptor comes from an adult in good health. The V and J genes are TRBV30 and TRBJ1-3; 10 nucleotides align to TRBD1. The sequences come from peripheral blood, collected on day 0 of MenACWY control vaccination. CDR3 in amino acids: CAFSRDRGNTIYF. The CDR3 coding sequence is TGTGCCTTTTCCCGGGACAGGGGTAACACCATATATTTT.